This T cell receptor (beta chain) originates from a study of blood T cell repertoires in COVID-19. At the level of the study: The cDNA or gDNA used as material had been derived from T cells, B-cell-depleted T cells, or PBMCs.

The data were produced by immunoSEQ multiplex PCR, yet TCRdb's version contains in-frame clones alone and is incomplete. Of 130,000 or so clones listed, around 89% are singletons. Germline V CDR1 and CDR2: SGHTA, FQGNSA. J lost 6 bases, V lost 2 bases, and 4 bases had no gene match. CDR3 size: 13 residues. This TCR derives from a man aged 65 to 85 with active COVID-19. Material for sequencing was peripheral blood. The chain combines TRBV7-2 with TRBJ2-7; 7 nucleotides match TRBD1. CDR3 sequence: CASSLTGVREQYF. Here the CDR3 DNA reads TGTGCCAGCAGCTTAACAGGGGTCCGCGAGCAGTACTTC. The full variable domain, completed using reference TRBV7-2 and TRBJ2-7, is GAGVSQSPSNKVTEKGKDVELRCDPISGHTALYWYRQSLGQGLEFLIYFQGNSAPDKSGLPSDRFSAERTGGSVSTLTIQRTQQEDSAVYLCASSLTGVREQYFGPGTRLTVT.